This paragraph covers one T cell receptor beta chain sequence. Its antigen is unidentified. The sample originates from a study of cytomegalovirus exposure and HLA in healthy donors. Amplification used 60 Vbeta primers and 13 Jbeta primers. In the original analysis: The authors later counted 70 million to 85 million unique TCR beta chains, around 9.9 million of them shared. Sequenced by immunoSEQ multiplex PCR; TCRdb stores in-frame clones only, minus some. V, J and clone size are those of that table, while D and trimming were read from the DNA. Of 65,000 or so clones listed, roughly 80% are singletons. All the people who gave samples were healthy bone marrow donors. Overall study results and limits: 87-base-pair reads could not separate some V segments, including TRBV6-2 and TRBV6-3. Roughly uniform depth of sequencing across donors was assumed in presence/absence analyses.

This CDR3 has 13 residues. Trimming shortened V by 3 bases and J by 8 bases, and 9 bases separated the two germline ends. The germline gives CDR1 SGHKS, CDR2 YYEKEE (reference sequence). The chain is built from TRBV5-5 and TRBJ1-6; D remains ambiguous. The receptor was derived from a woman in her thirties or forties in good health and CMV-seropositive. The sequenced sample consisted of PBMCs. Here the CDR3 reads CASSYDSYSPLHF. The CDR3 DNA sequence: TGTGCCAGCAGCTATGACTCCTATTCACCCCTCCACTTT.